A selection of T cell receptor beta chains follows, all from one sample in a study of T cells in Graves' hyperthyroidism and ophthalmopathy. TCRdb re-called the multiplex PCR reads with MiXCR, one entry per CDR3 protein. The table records 700,000 or so distinct CDR3 sequences, about a sixth of them present only once. Sequencing was done on a sample of blood. The receptors were sampled from a man aged 18 to 35 with Graves' hyperthyroidism. CDR3s include the opening cysteine and the closing phenylalanine or tryptophan. The D gene is left open where the match is weak. Rows may omit the clone size; those that give it use once, few, many or a size class.

V gene	D gene	clone size	J gene	CDR3 protein	CDR3 DNA
TRBV6-5	-	many	TRBJ2-5	CASSYGVETQYF	TGTGCCAGCAGTTACGGAGTGGAGACCCAGTACTTC
TRBV7-3	-	-	TRBJ2-2	CASSGASNTGELFF	TGTGCCAGCAGCGGGGCCTCGAACACCGGGGAGCTGTTTTTT
TRBV3-1	-	many	TRBJ2-7	CASSQVAGQRIYEQYF	TGTGCCAGCAGCCAAGTGGCGGGACAGCGCATCTACGAGCAGTACTTC
TRBV6-5	-	-	TRBJ2-1	CASSYSLGVRGAGNEQFF	TGTGCCAGCAGTTACTCTTTGGGGGTTAGGGGGGCGGGGAATGAGCAGTTCTTC
TRBV6-1	-	many	TRBJ1-1	CASRTGLSNTEAFF	TGTGCCAGCAGAACAGGGTTATCGAACACTGAAGCTTTCTTT
TRBV28	-	few	TRBJ1-4	CAGGGGASEKLFF	TGTGCCGGAGGCGGGGGCGCCAGTGAAAAACTGTTTTTT
TRBV9	-	-	TRBJ1-4	CASSPQDITNEKLFF	TGTGCCAGCAGCCCACAGGACATAACTAATGAAAAACTGTTTTTT
TRBV10-3	-	-	TRBJ2-7	CASSPVSDSYEQYF	TGTGCCAGCTCGCCGGTGTCAGACTCCTACGAGCAGTACTTC
TRBV7-9	-	many	TRBJ2-1	CASSLALGNEQFF	TGTGCCAGCAGCTTAGCGCTAGGCAATGAGCAGTTCTTC
TRBV27	-	-	TRBJ2-1	CATTQGRMGNEQFF	TGTGCCACCACACAGGGTAGGATGGGCAATGAGCAGTTCTTC
TRBV7-8	-	few	TRBJ2-2	CATIRGVNTGELFF	TGTGCCACGATCAGGGGGGTAAACACCGGGGAGCTGTTTTTT
TRBV28	TRBD1	-	TRBJ1-2	CASSFQQGDGYTF	TGTGCCAGCAGTTTCCAACAGGGGGATGGCTACACCTTC
TRBV16	-	many	TRBJ1-1	CASRPGNTEAFF	TGTGCCAGCCGCCCCGGGAACACTGAAGCTTTCTTT
TRBV27	-	many	TRBJ1-1	CASGPTALKEAFF	TGTGCCAGCGGACCTACAGCCCTTAAAGAAGCTTTCTTT
TRBV2	TRBD1	many	TRBJ1-5	CASSYGQGSQPQHF	TGTGCCAGCAGTTACGGACAGGGCAGTCAGCCCCAGCATTTT
TRBV19	TRBD1	-	TRBJ1-1	CASSIERDSGRAEAFF	TGTGCCAGTAGTATAGAAAGGGACAGCGGACGGGCTGAAGCTTTCTTT
TRBV7-9	-	few	TRBJ2-1	CASSAWRAPYNEQFF	TGTGCCAGCAGCGCCTGGAGGGCCCCCTACAATGAGCAGTTCTTC
TRBV2	TRBD1	many	TRBJ1-2	CASTIGQGRGYGYTF	TGTGCCAGCACCATAGGACAGGGTCGTGGGTATGGCTACACCTTC
TRBV15	-	-	TRBJ2-2	CATSRAVTGELFF	TGTGCCACCAGCAGAGCAGTAACCGGGGAGCTGTTTTTT
TRBV5-4	TRBD2	-	TRBJ2-5	CASSLVASGGGETQYF	TGTGCCAGCAGCTTGGTCGCTAGCGGGGGGGGAGAGACCCAGTACTTC
TRBV28	-	few	TRBJ2-5	CASHPVGLTKGTQYF	TGTGCCAGCCATCCCGTGGGACTCACGAAGGGGACCCAGTACTTC
TRBV14	TRBD2	few	TRBJ2-7	CASSQITGTSGRPLHYEQYF	TGTGCCAGCAGCCAAATAACCGGGACTAGCGGGAGGCCTCTACACTACGAGCAGTACTTC
TRBV4-3	TRBD1	-	TRBJ2-7	CASSQDPRGLEEQYF	TGCGCCAGCAGCCAAGATCCCAGGGGGCTAGAGGAGCAGTACTTC
TRBV18	TRBD1	-	TRBJ2-5	CASSPPMDRGQETQYF	TGTGCCAGCTCACCACCTATGGACAGGGGCCAAGAGACCCAGTACTTC
TRBV30	-	many	TRBJ2-1	CAWSFEESYNEQFF	TGTGCCTGGAGTTTCGAAGAGTCATACAATGAGCAGTTCTTC
TRBV7-2	-	-	TRBJ1-5	CASSHGQGRNQPQHF	TGTGCCAGCAGCCATGGTCAGGGGCGCAATCAGCCCCAGCATTTT
TRBV7-9	-	-	TRBJ1-4	CASSPNPIVTNEKLFF	TGTGCCAGCAGCCCCAACCCCATTGTTACTAATGAAAAACTGTTTTTT
TRBV7-9	-	many	TRBJ1-1	CASSLGRTFQNTEAFF	TGTGCCAGCAGCTTAGGACGGACATTTCAGAACACTGAAGCTTTCTTT
TRBV10-3	TRBD2	once	TRBJ2-3	CAISPPLAGGADTQYF	TGTGCCATCAGCCCCCCGCTAGCGGGAGGGGCAGATACGCAGTATTTT
TRBV28	-	many	TRBJ2-7	CASTSFGTFNEQYF	TGTGCCAGCACCTCGTTCGGGACTTTTAACGAGCAGTACTTC
TRBV19	TRBD1	-	TRBJ1-4	CASRDRGRGGGEKLFF	TGTGCCAGTAGGGACAGGGGGAGAGGGGGCGGTGAAAAACTGTTTTTT
TRBV27	TRBD2	-	TRBJ2-5	CASSPLAEEGETQYF	TGTGCCAGCAGTCCACTAGCGGAGGAGGGAGAGACCCAGTACTTC
TRBV30	TRBD2	many	TRBJ2-1	CAWSVGVAGDEQFF	TGTGCCTGGAGTGTAGGAGTAGCGGGAGACGAGCAGTTCTTC
TRBV6-1	TRBD2	many	TRBJ2-7	CASSGGLPYEQYF	TGTGCCAGCAGTGGGGGACTACCCTACGAGCAGTACTTC
TRBV20-1	-	-	TRBJ2-1	CSARAFGGAYNEQFF	TGCAGTGCTAGAGCTTTTGGGGGGGCGTACAATGAGCAGTTCTTC
TRBV20-1	TRBD2	-	TRBJ2-5	CSANRGPGGMETQYF	TGCAGTGCCAACCGTGGCCCGGGAGGGATGGAGACCCAGTACTTC
TRBV12-3/TRBV12-4	TRBD2	many	TRBJ2-1	CASSSGTSGVSHYNEQFF	TGTGCCAGCAGTTCCGGGACTAGCGGAGTGAGCCACTACAATGAGCAGTTCTTC
TRBV6-1	TRBD1	-	TRBJ2-7	CASSSGTGEYEQYF	TGTGCCAGCAGTTCCGGGACAGGGGAATACGAGCAGTACTTC
TRBV30	-	many	TRBJ1-1	CAWASDSLNTEAFF	TGTGCCTGGGCCTCGGACAGCCTTAACACTGAAGCTTTCTTT
TRBV12-3/TRBV12-4	TRBD1	-	TRBJ2-5	CASSFNQGARETQYF	TGTGCCAGCAGTTTTAACCAGGGGGCGCGGGAGACCCAGTACTTC
TRBV20-1	-	few	TRBJ2-1	CSATPSSYNEQFF	TGCAGTGCTACACCGAGCTCCTACAATGAGCAGTTCTTC
TRBV7-2	-	many	TRBJ2-7	CASSLHPGSYEQYF	TGTGCCAGCAGCCTGCACCCGGGGAGCTACGAGCAGTACTTC
TRBV7-8	-	many	TRBJ2-7	CASSLVGGYYEQYF	TGTGCCAGCAGCTTAGTTGGGGGGTACTACGAGCAGTACTTC
TRBV9	TRBD2	-	TRBJ2-2	CASGPGGKTGELFF	TGTGCCAGCGGCCCGGGGGGGAAGACCGGGGAGCTGTTTTTT
TRBV19	-	few	TRBJ1-5	CASTETPGNYRPQHF	TGTGCCAGTACCGAAACACCAGGGAACTATAGACCCCAGCATTTT
TRBV7-2	-	many	TRBJ2-1	CASSLDRERRNEQFF	TGTGCCAGCAGCTTAGACAGGGAAAGGCGCAATGAGCAGTTCTTC
TRBV12-3/TRBV12-4	TRBD2	few	TRBJ2-1	CASLGPSGGSSYNEQFF	TGTGCCAGCCTCGGTCCTAGCGGGGGGAGCTCCTACAATGAGCAGTTCTTC
TRBV6-1	-	few	TRBJ2-1	CASSELSGVAYNEQFF	TGTGCCAGCAGCGAACTCTCAGGGGTGGCCTACAATGAGCAGTTCTTC
TRBV29-1	-	-	TRBJ1-1	CSVGNPNGAGGKAFF	TGCAGCGTTGGGAATCCTAACGGGGCCGGAGGGAAAGCTTTCTTT
TRBV6-1	-	-	TRBJ2-7	CASCVAGRDYEQYF	TGTGCCAGCTGCGTCGCGGGAAGGGACTACGAGCAGTACTTC
TRBV3-1	TRBD1	many	TRBJ1-2	CASRGTGGSYGYTF	TGTGCCAGCAGAGGGACAGGGGGGAGCTATGGCTACACCTTC
TRBV10-3	TRBD1	few	TRBJ2-1	CAISERTGGGEQFF	TGTGCCATCAGTGAGAGGACAGGGGGCGGGGAGCAGTTCTTC